This entry lists 15 T cell receptor beta chains sequenced from one sample in a study of cytomegalovirus exposure and HLA in healthy donors. PCR involved 60 Vbeta and 13 Jbeta primers. Profiling relied on immunoSEQ multiplex PCR, and the TCRdb table lists in-frame clones only, not all of them. In the table there are roughly 200,000 clones, around 82% of which are singletons. The specimen was PBMCs. Receptor source: a man between 60 and 75 years old in good health and CMV-seronegative.

The rearrangement links TRBV19 to TRBJ1-2; TRBD1 aligns across 11 bases. V gave up 3 bases and J gave up 0 bases; unmatched junction bases: 9. CDR3 size: 18 residues. Per germline, CDR1 LNHDA and CDR2 SQIVND (reference sequence). The CDR3 nucleotides are TGTGCCAGTAGTATCCTCGGGACAGGGGGTAGAGCTAACTATGGCTACACCTTC. It translates to CASSILGTGGRANYGYTF. Together with reference TRBV19 and TRBJ1-2, the CDR3 gives the full variable domain: DGGITQSPKYLFRKEGQNVTLSCEQNLNHDAMYWYRQDPGQGLRLIYYSQIVNDFQKGDIAEGYSVSREKKESFPLTVTSAQKNPTAFYLCASSILGTGGRANYGYTFGSGTRLTVV.

V is TRBV30 and J is TRBJ2-2; D may be TRBD2 (5 bases). This CDR3 has 14 residues. The germline V gene encodes CDR1 GTSNPN and CDR2 SVGIG (reference sequence). V was cut by 3 bases and J by 6 bases, with 14 bases left in between. The CDR3 is CAWRREISSGELFF. For the CDR3, the DNA is TGTGCCTGGAGAAGGGAGATTAGCTCCGGGGAGCTGTTTTTT.

V and J are TRBV7-2 and TRBJ1-1; 8 bases are shared with TRBD1. Germline V gives CDR1 SGHTA, CDR2 FQGNSA. The CDR3 length is 16 residues. With V trimmed by 1 base and J by 1 base, 5 bases remained unmatched. The CDR3 nucleotides are TGTGCCAGCAGCTTAGGACCACAGGGGGGGAACACTGAAGCTTTCTTT. Translating gives CASSLGPQGGNTEAFF.

This chain joins TRBV7-9 and TRBJ2-1; 8 nucleotides agree with TRBD1. Per germline, CDR1 SEHNR and CDR2 FQNEAQ (reference sequence). CDR3 size: 17 residues. V lost 10 bases to trimming and J lost 5 bases; unmatched junction nucleotides: 19. The CDR3 loop reads CAITFRDRPYPHNEQFF. The CDR3, as DNA: TGTGCCATCACCTTCCGGGACAGGCCATACCCGCACAATGAGCAGTTCTTC.

In DNA form, the CDR3 reads TGTGCCAGCAGTGAGCCAGGGTCTGGGGCCAACGTCCTGACTTTC. As protein: CASSEPGSGANVLTF. This rearrangement joins TRBV25-1 to TRBJ2-6; D may be TRBD1 (5 bases). The CDR3 is 15 amino acids. CDR1 MGHDK and CDR2 SYGVNS come from the germline V gene. Deletions cut 3 bases from V and 1 base from J, with 7 bases between.

The CDR3: CASSPTGGCEAFF. CDR3 DNA sequence: TGTGCCAGCAGCCCCACAGGGGGATGTGAAGCTTTCTTT. The chain uses TRBV7-2 and TRBJ1-1, with TRBD1 matching 8 bases. With 5 bases clipped from V and 7 bases from J, the junction kept 6 bases outside the gene matches. This CDR3 has 13 residues. CDR1 SGHTA and CDR2 FQGNSA come from the germline V gene. Looking up the rest from reference TRBV7-2 and TRBJ1-1 gives the full variable domain: GAGVSQSPSNKVTEKGKDVELRCDPISGHTALYWYRQSLGQGLEFLIYFQGNSAPDKSGLPSDRFSAERTGGSVSTLTIQRTQQEDSAVYLCASSPTGGCEAFFGQGTRLTVV.

The genes are TRBV7-9 and TRBJ2-3, with D possibly TRBD1 on 6 matching bases. CDR1 and CDR2 from the germline V gene are SEHNR and FQNEAQ (reference sequence). Trimming shortened V by 7 bases and J by 2 bases, and 10 bases separated the two germline ends. The CDR3 is 13 residues long. CDR3 sequence (DNA): TGTGCCAGCAAGGGGGAACTCACAGATACGCAGTATTTT. Translating it yields CASKGELTDTQYF.

The chain joins TRBV6-1 to TRBJ2-1, with D maybe TRBD2 (6 bases). The germline V and J ends were trimmed by 6 bases and 2 bases, with 14 bases remaining between them. This CDR3 comprises 15 residues. Germline values: CDR1 MNHNS, CDR2 SASEGT. CDR3 coding DNA: TGTGCCAGCAGGGCCACCTGGGGGGCCTACAATGAGCAGTTCTTC. Amino acid sequence: CASRATWGAYNEQFF.

The chain is built from TRBV5-4 and TRBJ1-2; D remains ambiguous. The CDR3 contains 14 residues. The V gene's germline CDR1 is SGHNT and CDR2 YYREEE (reference sequence). Trimming stripped 5 bases from V and 6 bases from J, with 17 bases between. The CDR3 nucleotides are TGTGCCAGCAGACCCGGTAGGGAGGCCCATGGCTACACCTTC. This translates into CASRPGREAHGYTF.

This clone was detected once. The rearrangement joins TRBV7-8 to TRBJ2-1; D ambiguous. CDR1 and CDR2 from the germline V gene are SGHVS and FQNEAQ. Trimming removed 6 bases at V and 6 bases at J, with 9 bases between. This CDR3 contains 12 residues. CDR3 bases: TGTGCCAGCAGTCCCCTATCCAATGAGCAGTTCTTC. This sequence encodes CASSPLSNEQFF.

CDR3 coding DNA: TGTGCCAGCAGCTTAGTAGGGGGCCTGAATGAAAAACTGTTTTTT. Its translation is CASSLVGGLNEKLFF. The chain links TRBV7-2 to TRBJ1-4, with 7 nucleotides matching TRBD1. This CDR3 is 15 amino acids long. Per the germline V gene, CDR1 is SGHTA and CDR2 is FQGNSA. Germline trimming cut 1 base from V and 5 bases from J; bases unmatched to any gene: 4. The full variable domain, with the rest looked up from reference TRBV7-2 and TRBJ1-4, is GAGVSQSPSNKVTEKGKDVELRCDPISGHTALYWYRQSLGQGLEFLIYFQGNSAPDKSGLPSDRFSAERTGGSVSTLTIQRTQQEDSAVYLCASSLVGGLNEKLFFGSGTQLSVL.

This CDR3 reads CASSYTVGTRYEQYF. CDR3 bases: TGTGCCAGCAGTTACACCGTTGGGACAAGGTACGAGCAGTACTTC. The chain links TRBV6-5 to TRBJ2-7; D perhaps matches TRBD1 (6 bases). From germline, CDR1 is MNHEY and CDR2 SVGAGI. This CDR3 has 15 residues. V gave up 2 bases and J gave up 4 bases, with 15 bases separating them.

The rearrangement joins TRBV5-8 to TRBJ1-3, with D possibly matching TRBD1 (5 bases). CDR1 SGHTS and CDR2 YDEGEE come from the germline V gene. The CDR3 spans 15 residues. The ends were cut back, 5 bases at V and 2 bases at J, with 14 bases in the middle. CDR3 protein: CASRRRRGTGNTIYF. The CDR3 DNA follows: TGTGCCAGCAGGCGCCGGCGGGGCACTGGAAACACCATATATTTT. Based on the CDR3 plus reference TRBV5-8 and TRBJ1-3, the full variable domain is EAGVTQSPTHLIKTRGQQATLRCSPISGHTSVYWYQQALGLGLQFLLWYDEGEERNRGNFPPRFSGRQFPNYSSELNVNALELEDSALYLCASRRRRGTGNTIYFGEGSWLTVV.

J is TRBJ2-1 and V is TRBV6-1; D perhaps matches TRBD2 (6 bases). V was cut by 4 bases and J by 4 bases, with 14 bases left in between. The V gene's germline CDR1 is MNHNS and CDR2 SASEGT. This CDR3 has 15 amino acids. The CDR3: CASSVGGSYYNEQFF. DNA for the CDR3: TGTGCCAGCAGTGTGGGGGGTTCTTATTACAATGAGCAGTTCTTC.

The V gene is TRBV5-1, the J gene TRBJ1-1, with 8 bases identical to TRBD1. The CDR3 has 13 residues. The germline gives CDR1 SGHRS, CDR2 YFSETQ. The J segment lost 6 bases and the V segment lost 4 bases, leaving 5 bases of the junction unmatched. The CDR3 coding sequence is TGCGCCAGCAGCCGGCGACAGGGGTCTGAAGCTTTCTTT. It yields the protein CASSRRQGSEAFF.